The sequence of this T cell receptor (beta chain) was determined in a study of T cells after yellow fever vaccination. Study results and limitations: Reappearing after the booster were most of the clones from primary vaccination (about 96% CD4, 88% CD8). Only a small proportion of the clonotypes turned up in both the CD4 and the CD8 compartments, likely arising from convergent recombination. Abundant clonotypes (contaminants from the bulk population) could be present in FACS-sorted repertoires.

Trimming removed 6 bases from V and 10 bases from J; junction bases left unmatched: 6. This CDR3 has 15 amino acids. Germline CDR1 KGHDR, CDR2 SFDVKD. This clonotype occurred many times. The antigen remains unidentified. TCRdb re-derived calls from the 5' RACE reads in MiXCR, one entry per CDR3 protein. The sample carries 300,000 to 350,000 distinct CDR3 sequences, around 8.1% recorded once. The sequencing here drew on PBMCs, taken 35 to 50 days after the first yellow fever vaccination. The rearrangement joins TRBV24-1 to TRBJ2-1; 15 nucleotides line up with TRBD2. This receptor was identified in a man younger than 35 who received the YFV17D yellow fever vaccine. This CDR3 reads CATSRWTSGGGEQFF. The CDR3, as DNA: TGTGCCACCAGTCGGTGGACTAGCGGGGGGGGCGAGCAGTTCTTC.